The rows below give T cell receptor beta chains drawn from one sample of a study of cytotoxic CD8 clonotypes in ibrutinib-treated CLL. Using immunoSEQ multiplex PCR, the repertoire was profiled, and TCRdb retains in-frame clones only, with some absent. The sample records 100,000 to 150,000 clones, approximately 83% being singletons. Source: PBMCs, taken after 24 months of ibrutinib treatment. All receptors derive from a human donor with chronic lymphocytic leukemia. Each CDR3 is given with its conserved first and last residue. A D gene is named only where the DNA matches it firmly. Where a row states a size, it is once, few, many or the class of an expanded clone; other rows omit it.

cdr3_aa: CASSLDPGFGEKLFF
cdr3_nt: TGTGCCAGCAGCTTAGACCCCGGGTTCGGCGAAAAACTGTTTTTT
d_call: NA
v_call: TRBV11-2
clone_size: once
j_call: TRBJ1-4

cdr3_aa: CASSLGASQNIQYF
cdr3_nt: TGTGCCAGCAGCCTCGGAGCTAGCCAAAACATTCAGTACTTC
d_call: NA
v_call: TRBV5-4
clone_size: NA
j_call: TRBJ2-4

cdr3_aa: CASSSRQGLRQPQHF
cdr3_nt: TGTGCCAGCAGTTCCAGACAGGGTTTGCGGCAGCCCCAGCATTTT
d_call: TRBD1
v_call: TRBV28
clone_size: NA
j_call: TRBJ1-5

cdr3_aa: CASSFPDTDTQYF
cdr3_nt: TGTGCCAGCAGTTTCCCGGACACAGATACGCAGTATTTT
d_call: NA
v_call: TRBV28
clone_size: NA
j_call: TRBJ2-3

cdr3_aa: CASSLFDRGISGANVLTF
cdr3_nt: TGTGCCAGCAGCTTGTTCGACAGGGGAATCTCTGGGGCCAACGTCCTGACTTTC
d_call: TRBD1
v_call: TRBV5-4
clone_size: NA
j_call: TRBJ2-6

cdr3_aa: CASSSRDRSTGELFF
cdr3_nt: TGTGCCAGCTCAAGCAGAGACAGGTCCACCGGGGAGCTGTTTTTT
d_call: NA
v_call: TRBV18
clone_size: NA
j_call: TRBJ2-2

cdr3_aa: CASSQVGGPYNEQFF
cdr3_nt: TGCGCCAGCAGCCAAGTAGGCGGGCCCTACAATGAGCAGTTCTTC
d_call: NA
v_call: TRBV4-3
clone_size: NA
j_call: TRBJ2-1

cdr3_aa: CASSPFHRGSYEQYF
cdr3_nt: TGTGCCAGCAGCCCCTTTCACAGGGGGAGTTACGAGCAGTACTTC
d_call: TRBD1
v_call: TRBV7-2
clone_size: NA
j_call: TRBJ2-7

cdr3_aa: CASSSALTGTGTFNYGYTF
cdr3_nt: TGTGCCAGCAGTTCAGCTTTGACCGGGACAGGGACCTTTAACTATGGCTACACCTTC
d_call: TRBD1
v_call: TRBV28
clone_size: NA
j_call: TRBJ1-2

cdr3_aa: CASSPASFQETQYF
cdr3_nt: TGTGCCAGCTCACCGGCCAGTTTCCAAGAGACCCAGTACTTC
d_call: NA
v_call: TRBV18
clone_size: NA
j_call: TRBJ2-5

cdr3_aa: CAISESTSGGRETQYF
cdr3_nt: TGTGCCATCAGTGAGTCAACTAGCGGGGGGCGAGAGACCCAGTACTTC
d_call: TRBD2
v_call: TRBV10-3
clone_size: NA
j_call: TRBJ2-5

cdr3_aa: CASSQPTGTGVTGELFF
cdr3_nt: TGCGCCAGCAGCCAACCGACCGGGACAGGGGTTACCGGGGAGCTGTTTTTT
d_call: TRBD1
v_call: TRBV4-3
clone_size: NA
j_call: TRBJ2-2

cdr3_aa: CASSYGGARNEQFF
cdr3_nt: TGTGCCAGCAGTTACGGAGGAGCTAGGAATGAGCAGTTCTTC
d_call: NA
v_call: TRBV27
clone_size: NA
j_call: TRBJ2-1

cdr3_aa: CASVGGMNTETFF
cdr3_nt: TGTGCCAGCGTGGGGGGCATGAACACTGAAACTTTCTTT
d_call: NA
v_call: TRBV5-5
clone_size: once
j_call: TRBJ1-1

cdr3_aa: CASSRTRTSGRDTQYF
cdr3_nt: TGTGCCAGTAGTCGGACACGGACTAGCGGGAGGGATACGCAGTATTTT
d_call: TRBD2
v_call: TRBV19
clone_size: once
j_call: TRBJ2-3

cdr3_aa: CASSLAGTANEKLFF
cdr3_nt: TGCGCCAGCAGCTTGGCCGGGACGGCTAATGAAAAACTGTTTTTT
d_call: NA
v_call: TRBV5-1
clone_size: few
j_call: TRBJ1-4

cdr3_aa: CASSRAEEQFF
cdr3_nt: TGTGCCAGCAGCAGGGCCGAAGAGCAGTTCTTC
d_call: NA
v_call: TRBV5-6
clone_size: NA
j_call: TRBJ2-1

cdr3_aa: CASSLGGINQPQHF
cdr3_nt: TGCGCCAGCAGCTTGGGGGGAATCAATCAGCCCCAGCATTTT
d_call: NA
v_call: TRBV5-1
clone_size: NA
j_call: TRBJ1-5

cdr3_aa: CASSVGPQEAQPQHF
cdr3_nt: TGTGCCAGCAGCGTAGGCCCACAGGAAGCTCAGCCCCAGCATTTT
d_call: NA
v_call: TRBV9
clone_size: NA
j_call: TRBJ1-5

cdr3_aa: CASSSNYPGTGVGYTF
cdr3_nt: TGTGCCAGCAGCAGTAACTACCCCGGGACAGGGGTCGGCTACACCTTC
d_call: TRBD1
v_call: TRBV5-4
clone_size: NA
j_call: TRBJ1-2

cdr3_aa: CGTWDSSSYEQYF
cdr3_nt: TGTGGAACCTGGGACAGCTCCTCCTACGAGCAGTACTTC
d_call: TRBD1
v_call: TRBV28
clone_size: NA
j_call: TRBJ2-7

cdr3_aa: CATRQVLYEQYF
cdr3_nt: TGTGCCACCCGGCAGGTCCTTTACGAGCAGTACTTC
d_call: NA
v_call: TRBV28
clone_size: NA
j_call: TRBJ2-7

cdr3_aa: CASSVQGSRNTEAFF
cdr3_nt: TGTGCCAGCAGTGTACAAGGAAGTAGGAACACTGAAGCTTTCTTT
d_call: NA
v_call: TRBV2
clone_size: NA
j_call: TRBJ1-1

cdr3_aa: CASSSFPGQGFYEQYF
cdr3_nt: TGCGCCAGCAGCTCGTTTCCGGGACAGGGCTTCTACGAGCAGTACTTC
d_call: TRBD1
v_call: TRBV5-1
clone_size: NA
j_call: TRBJ2-7

cdr3_aa: CASRSGQWFAGELFF
cdr3_nt: TGTGCCAGCAGATCCGGGCAGTGGTTCGCCGGGGAGCTGTTTTTT
d_call: NA
v_call: TRBV6-5
clone_size: NA
j_call: TRBJ2-2

cdr3_aa: CASSEPGTGEQKLFF
cdr3_nt: TGTGCCAGCAGTGAGCCCGGGACAGGGGAACAAAAACTGTTTTTT
d_call: TRBD1
v_call: TRBV2
clone_size: NA
j_call: TRBJ1-4

cdr3_aa: CASSQIAPNRAEQYF
cdr3_nt: TGTGCCAGCAGCCAAATCGCACCTAACAGGGCTGAGCAGTACTTC
d_call: NA
v_call: TRBV11-2
clone_size: NA
j_call: TRBJ2-7

cdr3_aa: CASRRQFAGANVLTF
cdr3_nt: TGTGCCAGCAGAAGACAGTTCGCCGGGGCCAACGTCCTGACTTTC
d_call: NA
v_call: TRBV28
clone_size: NA
j_call: TRBJ2-6

cdr3_aa: CASSRSGGGQPQHF
cdr3_nt: TGTGCCAGCAGTCGCTCGGGGGGGGGTCAGCCCCAGCATTTT
d_call: NA
v_call: TRBV28
clone_size: NA
j_call: TRBJ1-5

cdr3_aa: CASSPPKGETQYF
cdr3_nt: TGTGCCAGCTCACCACCGAAGGGAGAGACCCAGTACTTC
d_call: NA
v_call: TRBV18
clone_size: NA
j_call: TRBJ2-5

cdr3_aa: CASSFRVSTEAFF
cdr3_nt: TGTGCCAGCAGCTTTAGGGTAAGCACTGAAGCTTTCTTT
d_call: NA
v_call: TRBV7-3
clone_size: NA
j_call: TRBJ1-1

cdr3_aa: CASSLGVGMNEQYF
cdr3_nt: TGTGCCAGCAGCTTGGGGGTCGGGATGAACGAGCAGTACTTC
d_call: NA
v_call: TRBV5-4
clone_size: NA
j_call: TRBJ2-7

cdr3_aa: CASSPNEGRMIRSQETQYF
cdr3_nt: TGTGCCAGCTCACCTAACGAGGGGCGGATGATACGTTCCCAAGAGACCCAGTACTTC
d_call: NA
v_call: TRBV18
clone_size: NA
j_call: TRBJ2-5

cdr3_aa: CASGYSLTRPNEQFF
cdr3_nt: TGTGCCAGCGGGTATTCTCTTACTAGACCTAATGAGCAGTTCTTC
d_call: NA
v_call: TRBV5-4
clone_size: NA
j_call: TRBJ2-1

cdr3_aa: CASSSTGRETQYF
cdr3_nt: TGTGCCAGCAGTTCGACAGGGAGGGAGACCCAGTACTTC
d_call: NA
v_call: TRBV6-1
clone_size: few
j_call: TRBJ2-5

cdr3_aa: CASSNAQLAGGPIDTQYF
cdr3_nt: TGTGCCAGCAGCAATGCTCAGTTAGCGGGGGGGCCAATAGATACGCAGTATTTT
d_call: TRBD2
v_call: TRBV11-2
clone_size: NA
j_call: TRBJ2-3

cdr3_aa: CASSETGLYGYTF
cdr3_nt: TGTGCCAGCAGTGAGACAGGCCTCTATGGCTACACCTTC
d_call: NA
v_call: TRBV28
clone_size: NA
j_call: TRBJ1-2

cdr3_aa: CASCPEGGPYEQYF
cdr3_nt: TGTGCCTCCTGCCCCGAGGGAGGGCCTTACGAGCAGTACTTC
d_call: TRBD2
v_call: TRBV5-4
clone_size: NA
j_call: TRBJ2-7

cdr3_aa: CASSLSPLRQGAYGYTF
cdr3_nt: TGTGCCAGCAGCTTGTCCCCACTCCGACAGGGGGCTTATGGCTACACCTTC
d_call: TRBD1
v_call: TRBV7-2
clone_size: NA
j_call: TRBJ1-2

cdr3_aa: CAISGKAGNTEAFF
cdr3_nt: TGTGCCATCAGTGGAAAGGCGGGGAACACTGAAGCTTTCTTT
d_call: NA
v_call: TRBV10-3
clone_size: NA
j_call: TRBJ1-1

cdr3_aa: CASSFTVRVDEQFF
cdr3_nt: TGTGCCAGCAGCTTCACCGTCCGCGTCGATGAGCAGTTCTTC
d_call: NA
v_call: TRBV13
clone_size: NA
j_call: TRBJ2-1

cdr3_aa: CASSPGGYGAFF
cdr3_nt: TGTGCCAGCAGCCCGGGGGGTTATGGAGCTTTCTTT
d_call: NA
v_call: TRBV7-8
clone_size: NA
j_call: TRBJ1-1

cdr3_aa: CASSRGAASAEQYF
cdr3_nt: TGTGCCAGCTCGAGGGGGGCCGCGTCGGCCGAGCAGTACTTC
d_call: NA
v_call: TRBV7-9
clone_size: NA
j_call: TRBJ2-7

cdr3_aa: CASSSTWAGNQPQHF
cdr3_nt: TGTGCCAGCAGCTCCACCTGGGCCGGGAATCAGCCCCAGCATTTT
d_call: NA
v_call: TRBV5-5
clone_size: NA
j_call: TRBJ1-5

cdr3_aa: CASSPGTDTQYF
cdr3_nt: TGTGCCAGCAGCCCCGGCACAGATACGCAGTATTTT
d_call: NA
v_call: TRBV7-8
clone_size: NA
j_call: TRBJ2-3

cdr3_aa: CASKQGAANTEAFF
cdr3_nt: TGTGCCAGTAAGCAGGGGGCGGCGAACACTGAAGCTTTCTTT
d_call: TRBD1
v_call: TRBV19
clone_size: NA
j_call: TRBJ1-1

cdr3_aa: CASAGGNYGYTF
cdr3_nt: TGTGCCAGCGCAGGGGGGAACTATGGCTACACCTTC
d_call: TRBD1
v_call: TRBV27
clone_size: NA
j_call: TRBJ1-2

cdr3_aa: CASSVAVAVSYEQYF
cdr3_nt: TGTGCCAGCAGCGTAGCTGTAGCGGTGTCCTACGAGCAGTACTTC
d_call: NA
v_call: TRBV9
clone_size: NA
j_call: TRBJ2-7

cdr3_aa: CASSSRLAGKLDTQYF
cdr3_nt: TGTGCCAGCAGCTCTAGACTAGCGGGAAAGCTTGATACGCAGTATTTT
d_call: TRBD2
v_call: TRBV5-4
clone_size: NA
j_call: TRBJ2-3

cdr3_aa: CASSERGQAPQHF
cdr3_nt: TGTGCCAGCAGTGAAAGGGGACAGGCACCCCAGCATTTT
d_call: TRBD1
v_call: TRBV2
clone_size: NA
j_call: TRBJ1-5

cdr3_aa: CASSPMGDQLAKNIQYF
cdr3_nt: TGTGCCAGCAGCCCTATGGGAGACCAGCTAGCCAAAAACATTCAGTACTTC
d_call: NA
v_call: TRBV11-2
clone_size: NA
j_call: TRBJ2-4

cdr3_aa: CSASGTGWYSYNEQFF
cdr3_nt: TGCAGCGCATCCGGGACAGGGTGGTATTCCTACAATGAGCAGTTCTTC
d_call: TRBD1
v_call: TRBV29-1
clone_size: NA
j_call: TRBJ2-1

cdr3_aa: CASSKERVRLTPTYEQYF
cdr3_nt: TGTGCCAGCAGCAAAGAGAGGGTAAGACTAACTCCTACCTACGAGCAGTACTTC
d_call: NA
v_call: TRBV21-1
clone_size: NA
j_call: TRBJ2-7

cdr3_aa: CASSGPGTGSGETQYF
cdr3_nt: TGTGCCAGCAGCGGACCCGGGACAGGGTCGGGGGAGACCCAGTACTTC
d_call: TRBD1
v_call: TRBV7-2
clone_size: few
j_call: TRBJ2-5

cdr3_aa: CASRLEITDTQYF
cdr3_nt: TGTGCCAGCAGGCTTGAGATCACAGATACGCAGTATTTT
d_call: NA
v_call: TRBV7-9
clone_size: NA
j_call: TRBJ2-3